This TCR beta chain derives from a study of blood T cell repertoires in COVID-19 (dated by TCRdb to 2020 to 2021). About the full investigation: Samples covering the acute and convalescent phases of COVID-19 were provided by collaborators in the United States, Italy and Spain. A freely available public database, intended as a resource for researchers studying the immune response to SARS-CoV-2, is where the repertoires were released. Where available, HLA class I and class II types were obtained from metadata supplied by the sample provider rather than from assay-based typing. The material from the prospective study consisted of cDNA or gDNA derived from T cells, B-cell-depleted T cells, or PBMCs. The samples were drawn from two sources: the first 160 participants of the ongoing ImmuneRACE study, and 1,254 subjects contributed by 6 global collaborators. A de-identified subject ID, COVID-19 status, age in years and sex were almost always included in the sample metadata. Subjects who had been exposed to COVID-19, were actively infected with it, or had recovered from it provided the deeply sampled blood TCRbeta repertoires that made up the dataset.

The CDR3 numbers 17 residues from cysteine through phenylalanine. The only DNA kept is the CDR3, 51 bases in frame from the first base. Cut back by 0 bases and 2 bases, the V and J ends lie 11 bases apart. From the germline V gene, CDR1 is KGHSH and CDR2 is LQKENI. A note on this clone: It lacks a known antigen. No base quality information exists; no much larger clone differs at one position.

Whole blood was collected in K2EDTA tubes by collaborating institutions according to the institutions' own protocols. Collaborator samples were shipped for TCRbeta analysis as frozen whole blood, isolated PBMCs, or DNA extracted from either sample type. Results the study describes overall, beyond this receptor: The quantity of clinical and demographic metadata differed by source and by participant and was supplied without curation.

The immunoSEQ Assay, a bias-controlled multiplex PCR, was used to amplify TCRbeta CDR3 regions from genomic DNA. As for the original processing: The number of nucleated cells in each sample was estimated by amplification of reference gene primers within the assay. To quantify the absolute abundance of each unique TCRbeta CDR3 rearrangement, sequence reads were collapsed and filtered. For each sample, productive Simpson clonality was calculated by taking the square root of Simpson's diversity index across productive rearrangements. The immuneACCESS repertoire file appears here via TCRdb, limited to in-frame rearrangements. These files lack a portion of the clones; in checked studies, under half of the deficit traces to unresolved V genes, and the cause of the others is not known. V and J calls and clone size are copied from that table; D and trimming were computed from the DNA. The sample profile shows about 120,000 clones; around four fifths of them were found once. Together, the top ten hold roughly 7.9% of the sample.

The sequencing input was peripheral blood. In this chain, TRBV18 is recombined with TRBJ2-6; there is no confident call for the D gene. This clonotype was obtained from a man between 65 and 79 years old with acute or convalescent COVID-19. CDR3 region: CASSPPYGGAGANVLTF. The DNA reads as follows: TGTGCCAGCTCACCACCTTACGGCGGAGCTGGGGCCAACGTCCTGACTTTC.